These 5 T cell receptor beta chains came from one sample sequenced in a study of blood T cells in healthy people across ages. Primers used in a second PCR of roughly 6 to 12 cycles were a sample-barcoded 5' primer and a J-beta primer mix. Using its own MiXCR run on the 5' RACE reads, TCRdb lists one record per CDR3 protein. The sample lists some 800,000 distinct CDR3 sequences, about 25% occurring once. These data are also associated with another study on T cells of mothers and their children.

The sequencing sample was made of blood. These receptors all come from a boy younger than 18 in good health.

The chain links TRBV20-1 to TRBJ1-4; no clear D gene. Germline V gene data show CDR1 as DFQATT and CDR2 as SNEGSKA (reference sequence). The CDR3 has 14 amino acids. Trimming left V 0 bases short and J 7 bases short, with 12 bases between. The CDR3 coding sequence is TGCAGTGCTAGAGACCAACCCCTAAGTGAAAAACTGTTTTTT. Protein sequence: CSARDQPLSEKLFF.

This clonotype was seen many times. J is TRBJ2-7 and V is TRBV20-1; the match to TRBD1 covers 8 bases. Germline trimming cut 6 bases from V and 6 bases from J; bases unmatched to any gene: 10. Germline V CDR1 and CDR2: DFQATT, SNEGSKA (reference sequence). The CDR3 is made up of 13 amino acids. The CDR3 DNA reads TGCAGTGCCGGACAGGGCTACCGCGGCGAGCAGTACTTC. Translation: CSAGQGYRGEQYF.

This clonotype turned up a few times. V usage is TRBV27 and J usage is TRBJ2-3, with a tentative D call TRBD2 (7 bases). Trimming pared 2 bases from V and 11 bases from J, leaving 17 bases between. Germline V lookup: CDR1 MNHEY, CDR2 SMNVEV (reference sequence). The CDR3 is made up of 14 amino acids. As DNA, the CDR3 is TGTGCCAGCAGTTTAGGCGGGGGCCTAAAGGAGCAGTATTTT. Amino acid sequence: CASSLGGGLKEQYF.

V gene TRBV4-3 combines with J gene TRBJ2-3; TRBD2 aligns across 12 bases. Trimming took 2 bases from V and 3 from J; bases not matched to a gene: 3. Germline values: CDR1 LGHNA, CDR2 YSLEER. There are 16 residues in the CDR3. The CDR3 sequence: CASSQILAGGTDTQYF. CDR3 sequence (DNA): TGCGCCAGCAGCCAAATACTAGCGGGAGGTACAGATACGCAGTATTTT.

This clonotype was picked up a small number of times. The V gene is TRBV7-2, the J gene TRBJ2-7; maybe TRBD2 (6 bases). Germline CDR1 is SGHTA and CDR2 is FQGNSA. Trimming took 8 bases from V and 7 from J, leaving 15 bases between them. This CDR3 has 12 residues. The CDR3 sequence is CASVGREREQYF. Here the CDR3 DNA reads TGTGCCAGCGTCGGACGGGAGAGGGAGCAGTACTTC.